Shown below are 30 T cell receptor beta chains from a single sample sequenced in a study of T cell repertoires in cytomegalovirus infection. One entry per CDR3 protein, called by TCRdb with MiXCR from the reads. The sample consists of around 500,000 distinct CDR3 sequences, approximately 46% of them appearing once. These TCRs' antigens remain unknown. The sequences come from cultured PBMCs, collected from culture after CMV antigen stimulation. Receptors originate from a human donor in good health (CMV status not recorded). Some clones in this sample may be carry-over from other donors' samples.

The rearrangement uses TRBV7-2 and TRBJ2-3; TRBD2 matches 9 bases. V was clipped by 1 base and J by 2 bases; unmatched bases: 1. The CDR3 totals 15 residues. The germline V gene has CDR1 SGHTA and CDR2 FQGNSA. CDR3 amino acids: CASSLERGVTDTQYF. CDR3 nucleotide sequence: TGTGCCAGCAGCTTAGAGCGGGGGGTCACAGATACGCAGTATTTT.

The chain uses TRBV14 and TRBJ2-3; D call uncertain. Germline V gene data show CDR1 as SGHDN and CDR2 as FVKESK. V lost 1 base and J 5 bases, leaving 7 bases between the germline ends. The CDR3 spans 13 residues. CDR3 bases: TGTGCCAGCAGCCAAGGTACCCGAGATACGCAGTATTTT. Translated, it gives CASSQGTRDTQYF.

J is TRBJ2-7 and V is TRBV14; D unresolved. Per germline, CDR1 SGHDN and CDR2 FVKESK. V dropped 1 base and J dropped 2 bases, with 12 bases sitting between them. The CDR3 covers 15 residues. This chain's CDR3 is CASSQGRTPPYEQYF. The CDR3 region has the DNA TGTGCCAGCAGCCAAGGTCGGACGCCTCCCTACGAGCAGTACTTC.

V usage is TRBV7-2 and J usage is TRBJ2-1; TRBD2 might be the D (5 bases). The germline V gene has CDR1 SGHTA and CDR2 FQGNSA. Deletions cut 0 bases from V and 9 bases from J, with 12 bases between. The CDR3 has 14 residues. Written as DNA, the CDR3 is TGTGCCAGCAGCTTAGCAGCGGAGCTCGGTGAGCAGTTCTTC. Amino acid sequence: CASSLAAELGEQFF.

The chain links TRBV7-2 to TRBJ1-2; 8 positions agree with TRBD1. Trimming at V came to 2 bases and at J to 1 base, leaving 3 bases not matched to a gene. Per germline, CDR1 SGHTA and CDR2 FQGNSA. The CDR3 spans 15 residues. CDR3 DNA sequence: TGTGCCAGCAGCTTACAGGGGGCGCTTAACTATGGCTACACCTTC. Protein sequence: CASSLQGALNYGYTF.

V is TRBV7-6 and J is TRBJ2-2; D is unresolved. Looked up from germline, CDR1 is SGHVS and CDR2 is FNYEAQ. The CDR3 is made up of 14 amino acids. V lost 7 bases, J lost 3 bases, and 12 bases lay in between. In DNA, the CDR3 is TGTGCCAGCAAATTGGACGGCTACACCGGGGAGCTGTTTTTT. As protein: CASKLDGYTGELFF.

This clonotype was observed at least ten times. The chain links TRBV7-2 to TRBJ2-5; D might be TRBD1 or TRBD2, each matching 5 bases. V lost 5 bases and J 1 base, leaving 17 bases between the germline ends. CDR3 size: 16 residues. CDR1 is SGHTA, CDR2 FQGNSA, per germline. The DNA of the CDR3 is TGTGCCAGCAGCCTCCGAGGGCAGACAGTCCAAGAGACCCAGTACTTC. It encodes CASSLRGQTVQETQYF.

This clonotype was detected a few times. V usage is TRBV7-2 and J usage is TRBJ1-6; 9 positions agree with TRBD1. V lost 5 bases to trimming and J lost 7 bases; unmatched junction nucleotides: 6. Per germline, CDR1 SGHTA and CDR2 FQGNSA. The CDR3 length is 15 residues. This CDR3 is CASSVPGQGNSPLHF. CDR3 in DNA: TGTGCCAGCAGCGTACCGGGACAGGGAAATTCACCCCTCCACTTT. Full variable domain (missing parts from reference TRBV7-2 and TRBJ1-6): GAGVSQSPSNKVTEKGKDVELRCDPISGHTALYWYRQSLGQGLEFLIYFQGNSAPDKSGLPSDRFSAERTGGSVSTLTIQRTQQEDSAVYLCASSVPGQGNSPLHFGNGTRLTVT.

The J gene is TRBJ1-2, the V gene TRBV12-3 or TRBV12-4, with no clear D. The V end lost 5 bases, the J end lost 2 bases, and 9 bases lay between the germline ends. CDR3 length equals 13 residues. The CDR3 loop is CASSQQANYGYTF. CDR3 nucleotide sequence: TGTGCCAGCAGTCAACAAGCCAACTATGGCTACACCTTC.

This chain joins TRBV12-3 or TRBV12-4 and TRBJ1-5; D is uncertain. Trimming pared 7 bases from V and 0 bases from J, leaving 13 bases between. This CDR3 spans 15 amino acids. The CDR3, as DNA: TGTGCCAGCACTTCCTTAGGCCTTAGCAATCAGCCCCAGCATTTT. This translates into CASTSLGLSNQPQHF.

The genes are TRBV7-2 and TRBJ1-5; D is undetermined. Germline V gives CDR1 SGHTA, CDR2 FQGNSA. The ends were cut back, 1 base at V and 5 bases at J, with 3 bases in the middle. This CDR3 is 12 amino acids long. CDR3 coding DNA: TGTGCCAGCAGCTTAGAGTATCAGCCCCAGCATTTT. Translated: CASSLEYQPQHF.

This chain uses TRBV14 with TRBJ1-1; D is uncertain. The CDR3 spans 12 residues. The germline V gene encodes CDR1 SGHDN and CDR2 FVKESK. With 4 bases removed from V and 8 bases from J, the gap between germline ends came to 11 bases. CDR3 bases: TGTGCCAGCAGCCGCTTCGACCGAGAAGCTTTCTTT. This translates into CASSRFDREAFF.

The V and J genes are TRBV5-6 and TRBJ2-1; D remains unclear. CDR1 is SGHDT, CDR2 YYEEEE, per germline. The CDR3 sequence is 13 residues long. Trimming removed 0 bases from V and 7 bases from J, with 8 bases in between. The DNA for the CDR3 is TGTGCCAGCAGCTTGGTACCAGGAAATGAGCAGTTCTTC. Translation gives CASSLVPGNEQFF.

For the CDR3, the DNA is TGTGCCAGTAGTTTTGGTGGGGGCAGGGGAAAGGTAACTGAAGCTTTCTTT. Its translation: CASSFGGGRGKVTEAFF. The chain couples TRBV19 to TRBJ1-1; a possible D gene is TRBD1 (6 bases). This CDR3 has 17 residues. V was clipped by 5 bases and J by 5 bases, with 24 bases between them. The germline gives CDR1 LNHDA, CDR2 SQIVND (reference sequence).

The V and J genes are TRBV15 and TRBJ2-5; TRBD2 matches 7 bases. Trimming removed 1 base from V and 2 bases from J; junction bases left unmatched: 7. CDR1 and CDR2 from the germline V gene are LNHNV and YYDKDF (reference sequence). The CDR3 is 16 residues long. This CDR3 reads CATSRGTASGQETQYF. The DNA for the CDR3 is TGTGCCACCAGCAGAGGGACCGCTAGCGGACAAGAGACCCAGTACTTC. The whole variable domain, filled in from reference TRBV15 and TRBJ2-5, reads DAMVIQNPRYQVTQFGKPVTLSCSQTLNHNVMYWYQQKSSQAPKLLFHYYDKDFNNEADTPDNFQSRRPNTSFCFLDIRSPGLGDTAMYLCATSRGTASGQETQYFGPGTRLLVL.

This clonotype was counted only a few times. In DNA form, the CDR3 reads TGTGCCATCAGTGAGTTCGGGGGTGGTGAGCAGTTCTTC. Translating gives CAISEFGGGEQFF. This rearrangement joins TRBV10-3 to TRBJ2-1, with a possible D match to TRBD2 (6 bases). Trimming stripped 1 base from V and 9 bases from J, with 10 bases between. Germline CDR1 is ENHRY and CDR2 is SYGVKD. This CDR3 spans 13 amino acids.

The gene calls are TRBV12-3 or TRBV12-4 and TRBJ1-5; 7 bases are a match to TRBD1. Trimming at V came to 6 bases and at J to 2 bases, leaving 13 bases not matched to a gene. The CDR3 sequence is 17 residues long. The CDR3 DNA sequence: TGTGCCAGCAGCCTCGAGGGGGCGGAAGACGGCAATCAGCCCCAGCATTTT. Translating it yields CASSLEGAEDGNQPQHF.

The V gene is TRBV7-6, the J gene TRBJ2-3; 9 bases are a match to TRBD1. The CDR3 spans 14 residues. Germline loops: CDR1 SGHVS, CDR2 FNYEAQ. V gave up 5 bases and J gave up 4 bases; unmatched junction bases: 4. The CDR3 reads CASSKTGGADTQYF. The CDR3 coding sequence is TGTGCCAGCAGCAAGACAGGGGGTGCAGATACGCAGTATTTT. Together with reference TRBV7-6 and TRBJ2-3, the CDR3 gives the full variable domain: GAGVSQSPRYKVTKRGQDVALRCDPISGHVSLYWYRQALGQGPEFLTYFNYEAQQDKSGLPNDRFSAERPEGSISTLTIQRTEQRDSAMYRCASSKTGGADTQYFGPGTRLTVL.

This clonotype has a handful of counts. This chain connects TRBV12-3 or TRBV12-4 to TRBJ2-3, with D maybe TRBD2 (5 bases). Trimming pared 3 bases from V and 0 bases from J, leaving 7 bases between. The CDR3 spans 14 residues. CDR3 sequence: CASSFPGSTDTQYF. CDR3 nucleotide sequence: TGTGCCAGCAGTTTCCCGGGGAGCACAGATACGCAGTATTTT.

This chain links TRBV10-3 with TRBJ2-1, with 14 bases lining up with TRBD2. Germline-derived CDR1 and CDR2 are ENHRY and SYGVKD. The junction had 7 bases not matched to a gene; V was cut back by 10 bases and J by 8 bases. The CDR3 consists of 14 residues. CDR3 coding DNA: TGTGCCACCCGACTAGCGGGGGGGCCAGATGAGCAGTTCTTC. It codes for CATRLAGGPDEQFF.

The V call is TRBV20-1, the J call TRBJ2-1, with D maybe TRBD1 (6 bases). This CDR3 is 11 amino acids long. Germline-derived CDR1 and CDR2 are DFQATT and SNEGSKA (reference sequence). V lost 0 bases, J lost 12 bases, and 9 bases lay in between. Written as DNA, the CDR3 is TGCAGTGCTAGAGAAATCAGGGGGCAGTTCTTC. As protein: CSAREIRGQFF.

The chain recombines TRBV12-3 or TRBV12-4 with TRBJ2-5; D ambiguous. Between the trimmed V and J ends, which lost 6 bases and 5 bases, there was a span of 13 bases. The CDR3 has 13 amino acids. This CDR3 reads CASSPPPFETQYF. DNA of the CDR3: TGTGCCAGCAGCCCACCCCCTTTTGAGACCCAGTACTTC.

The chain uses TRBV7-2 and TRBJ1-2, with 10 bases that match TRBD1. With 5 bases clipped from V and 8 bases from J, the junction kept 14 bases outside the gene matches. The CDR3 has 16 residues. Germline loops: CDR1 SGHTA, CDR2 FQGNSA. CDR3 DNA: TGTGCCAGCAGCCCAAGGGGCTCGACAGGGGGCTCAGGCTACACCTTC. It translates to CASSPRGSTGGSGYTF.

The chain joins TRBV11-2 to TRBJ2-5; 7 bases agree with TRBD2. CDR1 and CDR2 from the germline V gene are SGHAT and FQNNGV. V shed 5 bases and J 5 bases; nucleotides not matched to a gene: 8. The CDR3 is 14 amino acids. The CDR3 protein is CASSQTGGRETQYF. CDR3 DNA: TGTGCCAGCAGCCAGACCGGGGGGAGGGAGACCCAGTACTTC.

This clonotype was seen a few times. The chain has TRBV10-3 and TRBJ1-1, with D tentatively TRBD1 (6 bases). CDR1 is ENHRY and CDR2 is SYGVKD in the germline V gene. Between the trimmed V and J ends, which lost 2 bases and 3 bases, there was a span of 19 bases. The CDR3 runs to 17 residues. For the CDR3, the DNA is TGTGCCATCAGTGAGGGGAAATTTGGGGGGGCGGACACTGAAGCTTTCTTT. It yields the protein CAISEGKFGGADTEAFF.

The table lists this clonotype with a few counts. The chain recombines TRBV28 with TRBJ2-5, with 7 nucleotides matching TRBD2. The CDR3 covers 13 residues. The germline gives CDR1 MDHEN, CDR2 SYDVKM. V trimming: 6 bases; J trimming: 4 bases; junction bases outside the gene matches: 5. This chain's CDR3 is CASSGLDAETQYF. CDR3 in DNA: TGTGCCAGCAGCGGACTAGACGCAGAGACCCAGTACTTC.

This clonotype has only one observation. The chain employs TRBV7-9 and TRBJ2-2, with 7 positions matching TRBD1. Trimming took 5 bases from V and 2 from J; bases not matched to a gene: 8. Per germline, CDR1 SEHNR and CDR2 FQNEAQ (reference sequence). The CDR3 runs 16 residues. This CDR3 is CASSHSTGSNTGELFF. CDR3 coding DNA: TGTGCCAGCAGCCATTCGACAGGGTCCAACACCGGGGAGCTGTTTTTT.

This chain connects TRBV5-4 to TRBJ2-3; TRBD2 matches 10 bases. This CDR3 region has 14 residues. Germline V CDR1 and CDR2: SGHNT, YYREEE (reference sequence). After removal of 5 bases from V and 6 bases from J, the junction contained 6 bases not matched to a gene. CDR3 sequence: CASRATSGMDTQYF. The CDR3 DNA follows: TGTGCCAGCAGGGCCACTAGCGGGATGGATACGCAGTATTTT. The variable domain in full, with the rest retrieved from reference TRBV5-4 and TRBJ2-3, is ETGVTQSPTHLIKTRGQQVTLRCSSQSGHNTVSWYQQALGQGPQFIFQYYREEENGRGNFPPRFSGLQFPNYSSELNVNALELDDSALYLCASRATSGMDTQYFGPGTRLTVL.

This clonotype was detected only a few times. The chain uses TRBV2 and TRBJ2-6; TRBD1 is a possible D gene (5 bases). Trimming left V 8 bases short and J 0 bases short, with 8 bases between. Germline-derived CDR1 and CDR2 are SNHLY and FYNNEI. The CDR3 length is 14 residues. CDR3 nucleotide sequence: TGTGCCAGCGACAGTAGCTCTGGGGCCAACGTCCTGACTTTC. This encodes CASDSSSGANVLTF.

This clonotype has just a few counts. The rearrangement joins TRBV4-3 to TRBJ2-1, with 12 nucleotides matching TRBD1. This CDR3 has 14 residues. From germline, CDR1 is LGHNA and CDR2 YSLEER. With V trimmed by 4 bases and J by 13 bases, 8 bases remained unmatched. In DNA, the CDR3 is TGCGCCAGCAGCCTAACAACCGGGACAGGGGGCCAGTTCTTC. It translates to CASSLTTGTGGQFF.